Given below is one T cell receptor (beta chain) in context. Its target is unknown. Every bit of the isolated RNA underwent reverse transcription, so sequencing read expressed TCRB transcripts. TCRdb's table, derived via immunoSEQ multiplex PCR, lists solely in-frame clones and lacks some. The sample carries almost 350,000 clones, around 9.7% recorded once. The entry originates in a study of beta chain features in type 1 diabetes. The CDR3 length is 18 residues. Germline CDR1 reads SEHNR; CDR2 reads FQNEAQ (reference sequence). V dropped 1 base and J dropped 6; count of bases not matched to a gene: 13. Study conclusions and caveats: TCRB CDR3 length was moderately but significantly reduced in all four CD4+ subsets of Type 1 diabetes patients. Whether TCRB rearrangement is influenced by HLA type went unresolved here.

This sequence was found in a man under 40 with type 1 diabetes. The sample taken for sequencing was central memory CD4+ T cells from blood. The rearrangement links TRBV7-9 to TRBJ1-5; 9 bases agree with TRBD1. CDR3 nucleotide sequence: TGTGCCAGCAGCTTAGGGACAGGGGTTGGTTCGGTTGTTCAGCCCCAGCATTTT. As protein: CASSLGTGVGSVVQPQHF. Complete variable domain (other parts from reference TRBV7-9 and TRBJ1-5): DTGVSQNPRHKITKRGQNVTFRCDPISEHNRLYWYRQTLGQGPEFLTYFQNEAQLEKSRLLSDRFSAERPKGSFSTLEIQRTEQGDSAMYLCASSLGTGVGSVVQPQHFGDGTRLSIL.